This TCR beta chain was identified during a study of neurological immune-mediated disorders. Study in general: In a group of approximately 35 multiple sclerosis patients, 31 had the relapsing-remitting type and 3 had the secondary progressive type. Study results and caveats: Across subjects, expanded clones had no CDR3 amino acid sequences in common, pointing to private repertoires in all groups. HTLV-1-associated myelopathy led in TCR clonal expansion, while multiple sclerosis ranked lowest, below healthy controls.

This clonotype showed up just a few times. Its antigen is unknown. After removal of 2 bases from V and 6 bases from J, the junction contained 1 base not matched to a gene. The CDR3 is made up of 13 amino acids. Germline V gene sequence: CDR1 GTSNPN, CDR2 SVGIG (reference sequence). TCRdb ran MiXCR on the 5' RACE reads and lists one entry per CDR3 protein. The table has about 52,000 distinct CDR3 sequences, around 4% seen once. Source material: PBMCs. The J gene is TRBJ2-2, the V gene TRBV30; 9 nucleotides agree with TRBD2. This clonotype was obtained from a man aged 55 to 70 with multiple sclerosis. The CDR3 bases are TGTGCCTGGAGTACTAGCGGGTCCGGGGAGCTGTTTTTT. Translating gives CAWSTSGSGELFF.